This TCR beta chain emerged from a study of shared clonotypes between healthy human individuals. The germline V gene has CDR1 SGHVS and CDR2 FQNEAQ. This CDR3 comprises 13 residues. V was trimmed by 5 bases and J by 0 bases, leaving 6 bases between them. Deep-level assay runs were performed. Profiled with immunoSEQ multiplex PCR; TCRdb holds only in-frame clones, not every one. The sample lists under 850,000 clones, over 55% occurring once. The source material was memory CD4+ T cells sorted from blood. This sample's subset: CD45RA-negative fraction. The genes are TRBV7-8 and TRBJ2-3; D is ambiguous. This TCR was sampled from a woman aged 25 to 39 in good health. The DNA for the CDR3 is TGTGCCAGCAGCCCCTATAGCACAGATACGCAGTATTTT. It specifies CASSPYSTDTQYF.